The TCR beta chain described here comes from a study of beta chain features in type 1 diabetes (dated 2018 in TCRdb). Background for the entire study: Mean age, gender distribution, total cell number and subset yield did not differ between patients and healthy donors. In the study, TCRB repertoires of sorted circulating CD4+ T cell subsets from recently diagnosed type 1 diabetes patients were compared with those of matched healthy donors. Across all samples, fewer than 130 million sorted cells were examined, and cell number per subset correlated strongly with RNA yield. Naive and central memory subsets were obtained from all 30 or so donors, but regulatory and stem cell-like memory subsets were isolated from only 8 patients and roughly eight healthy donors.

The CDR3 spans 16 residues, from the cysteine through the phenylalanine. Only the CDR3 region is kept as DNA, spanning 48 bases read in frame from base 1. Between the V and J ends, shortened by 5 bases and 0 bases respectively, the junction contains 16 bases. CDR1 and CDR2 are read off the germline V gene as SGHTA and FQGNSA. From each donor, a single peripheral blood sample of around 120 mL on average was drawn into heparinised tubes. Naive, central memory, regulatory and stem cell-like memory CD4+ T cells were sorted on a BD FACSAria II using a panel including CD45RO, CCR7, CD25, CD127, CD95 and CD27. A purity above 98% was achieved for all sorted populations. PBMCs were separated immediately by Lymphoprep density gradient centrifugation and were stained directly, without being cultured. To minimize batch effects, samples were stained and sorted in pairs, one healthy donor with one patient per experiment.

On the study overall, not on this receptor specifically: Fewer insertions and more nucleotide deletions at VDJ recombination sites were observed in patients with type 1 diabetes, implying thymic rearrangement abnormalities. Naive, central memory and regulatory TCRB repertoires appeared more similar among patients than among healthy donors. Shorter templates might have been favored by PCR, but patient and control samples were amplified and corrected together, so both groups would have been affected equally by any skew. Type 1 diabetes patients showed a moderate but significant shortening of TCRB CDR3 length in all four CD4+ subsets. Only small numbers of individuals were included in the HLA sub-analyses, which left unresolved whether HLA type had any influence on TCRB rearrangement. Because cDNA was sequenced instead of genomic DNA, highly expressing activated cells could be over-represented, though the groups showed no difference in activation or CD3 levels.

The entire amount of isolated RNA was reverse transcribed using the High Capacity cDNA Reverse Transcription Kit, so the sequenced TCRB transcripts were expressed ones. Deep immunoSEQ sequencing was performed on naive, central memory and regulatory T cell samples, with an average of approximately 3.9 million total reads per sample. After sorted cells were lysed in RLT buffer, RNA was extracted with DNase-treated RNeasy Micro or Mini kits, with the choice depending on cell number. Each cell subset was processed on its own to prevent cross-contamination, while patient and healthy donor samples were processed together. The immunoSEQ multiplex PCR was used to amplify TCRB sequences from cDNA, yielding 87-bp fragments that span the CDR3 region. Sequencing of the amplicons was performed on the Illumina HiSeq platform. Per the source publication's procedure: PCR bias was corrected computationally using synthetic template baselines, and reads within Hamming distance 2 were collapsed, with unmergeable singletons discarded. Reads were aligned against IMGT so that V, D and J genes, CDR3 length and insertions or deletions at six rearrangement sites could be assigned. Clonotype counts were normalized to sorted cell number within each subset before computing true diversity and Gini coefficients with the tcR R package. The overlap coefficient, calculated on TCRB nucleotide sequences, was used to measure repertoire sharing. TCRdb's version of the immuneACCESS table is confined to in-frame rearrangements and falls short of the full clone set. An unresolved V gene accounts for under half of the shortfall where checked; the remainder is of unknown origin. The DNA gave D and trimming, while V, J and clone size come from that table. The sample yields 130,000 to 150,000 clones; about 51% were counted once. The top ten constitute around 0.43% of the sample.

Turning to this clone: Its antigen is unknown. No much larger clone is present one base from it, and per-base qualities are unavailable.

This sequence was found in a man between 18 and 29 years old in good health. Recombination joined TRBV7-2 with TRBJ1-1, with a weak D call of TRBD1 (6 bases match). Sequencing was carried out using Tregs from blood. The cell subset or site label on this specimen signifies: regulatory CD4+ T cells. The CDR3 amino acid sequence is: CASSRQSDRLNTEAFF. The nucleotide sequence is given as TGTGCCAGCAGCCGACAATCCGACAGGTTGAACACTGAAGCTTTCTTT.